This T cell receptor beta chain stems from a study of OX40 agonist ivuxolimab in advanced cancers. Whole-study context: Patients treated during dose escalation were battling hepatocellular carcinoma, melanoma, renal cell or head and neck cancer. Of the participants, approximately 38% had some prior anti-PD-1, anti-PD-L1 or anti-CTLA-4 therapy, which was allowed.

V lost 0 bases, J lost 5 bases, and 12 bases stayed unmatched. This CDR3 has 18 residues. Germline CDR1 SGHRS, CDR2 YFSETQ. Study findings and constraints: On average, CD8+ T cells had more expanded clones than CD4+.

Notes on this clone: The antigen is undetermined.

Using immunoSEQ multiplex PCR, the repertoire was profiled, and TCRdb retains in-frame clones only, with some absent. The sample comprises 60,000 or so clones, approximately 85% of which are singletons, and 4% to 6% rests with the top ten. Cycle 7 day 1, cycle 4 day 1, and baseline were the timepoints at which blood was sampled. The TCR sequence derives from an adult with an advanced solid tumor such as melanoma, head and neck, liver or kidney cancer. This material consisted of CD4+ or CD8+ T cells sorted from blood, taken in a trial of the OX40 agonist ivuxolimab. This chain uses TRBV5-1 with TRBJ2-2; 8 nucleotides align to TRBD1. This CDR3 reads CASSLGLGQGSYTGELFF. The CDR3 nucleotides are TGCGCCAGCAGCTTGGGCCTCGGACAGGGAAGTTATACCGGGGAGCTGTTTTTT.